This T cell receptor beta chain is drawn from a study of CD8 T cells in ankylosing spondylitis. This clonotype was found many times. MiXCR was run by TCRdb on the 5' RACE reads, yielding one entry per CDR3 protein. The repertoire consists of 35,000 to 50,000 distinct CDR3 sequences, with 4% occurring once and the leading ten covering under 4.5%. V lost 5 bases, J lost 0 bases, and 11 bases lay in between. The CDR3 is 15 amino acids. The germline gives CDR1 SGDLS, CDR2 YYNGEE. The sequencing input was blood, either unsorted or a sorted T cell fraction (not recorded which). The TCR sequence derives from a female donor with ankylosing spondylitis or in good health (not recorded which). The chain combines TRBV9 with TRBJ1-4; D unclear. The CDR3 DNA sequence: TGTGCCAGCAGTGAAGGACGTACAACTAATGAAAAACTGTTTTTT. Residues: CASSEGRTTNEKLFF.